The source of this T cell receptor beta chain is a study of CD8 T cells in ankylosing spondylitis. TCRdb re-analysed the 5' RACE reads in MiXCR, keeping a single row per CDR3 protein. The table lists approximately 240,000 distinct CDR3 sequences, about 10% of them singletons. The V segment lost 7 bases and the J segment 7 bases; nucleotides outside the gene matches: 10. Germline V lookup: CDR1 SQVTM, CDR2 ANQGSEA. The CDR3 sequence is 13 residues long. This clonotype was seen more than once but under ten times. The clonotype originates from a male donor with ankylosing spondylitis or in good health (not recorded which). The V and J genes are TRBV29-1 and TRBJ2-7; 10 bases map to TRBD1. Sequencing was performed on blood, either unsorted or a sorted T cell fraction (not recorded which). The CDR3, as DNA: TGCAGCGCTACAGGACAGGGGGTGGGAGAGCAGTACTTC. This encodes CSATGQGVGEQYF.